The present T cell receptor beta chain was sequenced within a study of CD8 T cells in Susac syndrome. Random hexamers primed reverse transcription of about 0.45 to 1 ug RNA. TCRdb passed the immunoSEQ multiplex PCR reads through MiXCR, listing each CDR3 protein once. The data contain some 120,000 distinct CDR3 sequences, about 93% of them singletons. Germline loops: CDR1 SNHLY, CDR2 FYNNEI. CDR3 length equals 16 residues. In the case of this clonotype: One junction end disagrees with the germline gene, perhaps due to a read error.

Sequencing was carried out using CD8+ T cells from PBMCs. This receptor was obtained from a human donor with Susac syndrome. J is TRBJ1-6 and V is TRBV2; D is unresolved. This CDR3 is CASRETAFDTNSPLHF. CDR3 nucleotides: TGTGCCAGCAGGGAGACGGCATTTGATACCAATTCCCCCCTCCACTTT.